The sequence of this TCR beta chain was determined in a study of shared clonotypes between healthy human individuals. The table came from immunoSEQ multiplex PCR; TCRdb's copy has only in-frame clones and leaves some out. The sample has 950,000 to 1,200,000 clones; roughly 80% are singletons. This clone showed up just once. Germline V gene data show CDR1 as SGDLS and CDR2 as YYNGEE. CDR3 length: 14 residues. V shed 4 bases and J shed 6 bases, with 16 bases lying between them. The sample comprised memory CD4+ T cells from PBMCs. Stated subset: CD45RA-negative fraction. This chain connects TRBV9 to TRBJ1-1; no definite D call. This sequence originates from a young man in good health. Some clones in this sample may be carry-over from other donors' samples. The CDR3 spells CASSPRPQRAEAFF. CDR3 DNA: TGTGCCAGCAGCCCCAGACCCCAACGGGCTGAAGCTTTCTTT. The full variable domain, completed using reference TRBV9 and TRBJ1-1, is DSGVTQTPKHLITATGQRVTLRCSPRSGDLSVYWYQQSLDQGLQFLIQYYNGEERAKGNILERFSAQQFPDLHSELNLSSLELGDSALYFCASSPRPQRAEAFFGQGTRLTVV.